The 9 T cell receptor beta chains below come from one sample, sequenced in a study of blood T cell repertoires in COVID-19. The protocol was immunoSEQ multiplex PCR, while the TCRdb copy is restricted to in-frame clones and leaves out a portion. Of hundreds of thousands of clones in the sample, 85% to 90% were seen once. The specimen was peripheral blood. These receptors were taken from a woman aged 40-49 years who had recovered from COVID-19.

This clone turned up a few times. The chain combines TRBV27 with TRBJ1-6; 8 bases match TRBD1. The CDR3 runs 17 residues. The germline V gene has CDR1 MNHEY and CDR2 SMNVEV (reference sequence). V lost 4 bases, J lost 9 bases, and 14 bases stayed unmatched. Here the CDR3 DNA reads TGTGCCAGCAGTTCACCCCACCTACAGGGGGTAGGTTCACCCCTCCACTTT. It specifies CASSSPHLQGVGSPLHF.

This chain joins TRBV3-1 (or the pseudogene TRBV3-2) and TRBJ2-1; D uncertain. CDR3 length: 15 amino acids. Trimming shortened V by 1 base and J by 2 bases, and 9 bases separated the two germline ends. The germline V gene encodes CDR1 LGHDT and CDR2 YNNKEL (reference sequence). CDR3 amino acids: CASSQAPTPYNEQFF. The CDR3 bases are TGTGCCAGCAGCCAAGCTCCGACACCCTACAATGAGCAGTTCTTC.

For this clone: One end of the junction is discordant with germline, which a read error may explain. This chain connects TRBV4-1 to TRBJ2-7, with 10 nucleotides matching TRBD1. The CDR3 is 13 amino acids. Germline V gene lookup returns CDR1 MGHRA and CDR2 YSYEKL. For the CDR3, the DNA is TGCGCCAGCAGCCAAGGACAGGGGGCCGATTTCCACTTC. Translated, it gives CASSQGQGADFHF.

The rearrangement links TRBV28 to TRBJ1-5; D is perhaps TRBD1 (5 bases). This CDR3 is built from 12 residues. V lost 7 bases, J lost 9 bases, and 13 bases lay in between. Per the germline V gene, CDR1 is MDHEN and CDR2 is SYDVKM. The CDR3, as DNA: TGTGCCAGCACGGGCAGCGGGGGGCCCCAGCATTTT. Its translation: CASTGSGGPQHF. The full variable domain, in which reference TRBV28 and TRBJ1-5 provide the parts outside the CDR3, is DVKVTQSSRYLVKRTGEKVFLECVQDMDHENMFWYRQDPGLGLRLIYFSYDVKMKEKGDIPEGYSVSREKKERFSLILESASTNQTSMYLCASTGSGGPQHFGDGTRLSIL.

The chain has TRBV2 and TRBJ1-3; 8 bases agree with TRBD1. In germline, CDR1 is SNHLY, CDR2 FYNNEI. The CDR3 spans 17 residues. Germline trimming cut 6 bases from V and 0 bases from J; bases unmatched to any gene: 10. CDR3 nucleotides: TGTGCCAGCAGGCCCGGACAGGGCCTTTCCTCTGGAAACACCATATATTTT. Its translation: CASRPGQGLSSGNTIYF.

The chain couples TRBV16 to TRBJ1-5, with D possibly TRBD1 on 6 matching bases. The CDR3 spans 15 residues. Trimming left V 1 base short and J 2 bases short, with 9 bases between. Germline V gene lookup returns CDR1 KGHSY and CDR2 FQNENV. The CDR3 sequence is CASSQFRQGNQPQHF. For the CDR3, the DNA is TGTGCCAGCAGCCAATTCCGACAGGGCAATCAGCCCCAGCATTTT.

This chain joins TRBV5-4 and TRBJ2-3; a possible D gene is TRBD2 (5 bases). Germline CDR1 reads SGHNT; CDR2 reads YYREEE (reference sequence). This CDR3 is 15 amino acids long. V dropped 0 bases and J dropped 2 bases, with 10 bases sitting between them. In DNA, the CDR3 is TGTGCCAGCAGCTTGGGGACTGGCCCCACAGATACGCAGTATTTT. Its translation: CASSLGTGPTDTQYF.

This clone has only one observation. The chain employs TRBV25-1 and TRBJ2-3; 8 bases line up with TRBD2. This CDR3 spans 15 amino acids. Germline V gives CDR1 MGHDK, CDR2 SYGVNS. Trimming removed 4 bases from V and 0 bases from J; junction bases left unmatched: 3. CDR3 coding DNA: TGTGCCAGCAGTGCCGGGACTAGAAGCACAGATACGCAGTATTTT. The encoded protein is CASSAGTRSTDTQYF.

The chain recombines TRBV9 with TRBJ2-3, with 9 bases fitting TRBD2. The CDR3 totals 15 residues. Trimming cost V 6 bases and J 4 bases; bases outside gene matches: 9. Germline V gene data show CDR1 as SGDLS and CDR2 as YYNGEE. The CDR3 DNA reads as TGTGCCAGCACTTCGGGCGGGAGGGGCGCAGATACGCAGTATTTT. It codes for CASTSGGRGADTQYF. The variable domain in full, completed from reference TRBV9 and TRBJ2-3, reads DSGVTQTPKHLITATGQRVTLRCSPRSGDLSVYWYQQSLDQGLQFLIQYYNGEERAKGNILERFSAQQFPDLHSELNLSSLELGDSALYFCASTSGGRGADTQYFGPGTRLTVL.